The 24 T cell receptor beta chains listed next were all sequenced from one sample in a study of blood T cell repertoires in COVID-19. Assay: immunoSEQ multiplex PCR; the TCRdb copy retains only in-frame clones and omits some. The sample shows approximately 180,000 clones, approximately 83% of them seen only once. Sequenced input: peripheral blood. These receptor sequences come from a human donor with active or convalescent COVID-19. The donor label of this sample is uncertain.

J is TRBJ1-3 and V is TRBV5-6; D perhaps matches TRBD1 (5 bases). The germline gives CDR1 SGHDT, CDR2 YYEEEE. This CDR3 is 16 amino acids long. Between the trimmed V and J ends, which lost 3 bases and 4 bases, there was a span of 17 bases. CDR3 loop: CASSSRTSPRGNTIYF. DNA for the CDR3: TGTGCCAGCAGCTCTAGGACATCGCCTAGAGGAAACACCATATATTTT.

This chain's CDR3 is CASSLDRLYGYTF. DNA for the CDR3: TGTGCCAGCAGCCTGGACAGACTCTATGGCTACACCTTC. V and J are TRBV3-1 (or the pseudogene TRBV3-2) and TRBJ1-2; the D gene is possibly TRBD1 (6 bases). Germline lookup yields CDR1 LGHDT and CDR2 YNNKEL (reference sequence). This CDR3 comprises 13 residues. V lost 4 bases and J lost 4, with 10 bases in between.

This chain connects TRBV10-2 to TRBJ2-3, with 11 bases lining up with TRBD2. With 5 bases clipped from V and 4 bases from J, the junction kept 8 bases outside the gene matches. This CDR3 is built from 16 residues. Germline lookup yields CDR1 WSHSY and CDR2 SAAADI. CDR3 amino acids: CASSPDKLAGADTQYF. CDR3 DNA sequence: TGCGCCAGCAGTCCTGACAAACTAGCGGGAGCAGATACGCAGTATTTT.

The chain has TRBV13 and TRBJ2-2; TRBD2 agrees at 8 bases. Germline CDR1 and CDR2: PRHDT and FYEKMQ (reference sequence). J gave up 5 bases and V 4 bases, and 9 bases lay outside the gene matches. CDR3 length equals 16 residues. The CDR3 bases are TGTGCCAGCAGCTCCTACAGCGGGGGTAGGACCGGGGAGCTGTTTTTT. This translates into CASSSYSGGRTGELFF.

The chain couples TRBV4-2 to TRBJ2-1; 13 bases match TRBD2. Losses at the gene ends were 1 base for V and 6 bases for J; bases not matched to a gene: 3. CDR1 is LGHNA, CDR2 YNFKEQ, per germline. The length of the CDR3 is 16 residues. This CDR3 reads CASSQVGLAGRNEQFF. Written as DNA, the CDR3 is TGTGCCAGCAGCCAAGTGGGACTAGCGGGACGCAATGAGCAGTTCTTC.

The table lists this clone with a count of one. The J gene is TRBJ2-7, the V gene TRBV5-8; TRBD1 agrees at 9 bases. The V gene end was trimmed by 4 bases and the J gene end by 2 bases; junction bases not matched to a gene: 4. Germline V gives CDR1 SGHTS, CDR2 YDEGEE. There are 14 residues in the CDR3. The CDR3 protein is CASSPRQGAYEQYF. DNA of the CDR3: TGTGCCAGCAGCCCCCGACAGGGGGCCTACGAGCAGTACTTC.

The V and J genes are TRBV2 and TRBJ1-1, with 8 bases that match TRBD1. Per germline, CDR1 SNHLY and CDR2 FYNNEI. The CDR3 spans 15 residues. J was trimmed by 2 bases and V by 4 bases; bases with no gene match: 6. CDR3 region: CASSGTGGRNTEAFF. The DNA for the CDR3 is TGTGCCAGCAGTGGAACAGGGGGAAGAAACACTGAAGCTTTCTTT.

V usage is TRBV2 and J usage is TRBJ1-1; no definite D call. There are 14 residues in the CDR3. Trimming left V 1 base short and J 3 bases short, with 9 bases between. CDR1 is SNHLY, CDR2 FYNNEI, per germline. This CDR3 is CASSEDPGYTEAFF. CDR3 DNA: TGTGCCAGCAGTGAAGACCCAGGCTACACTGAAGCTTTCTTT.

The chain links TRBV7-3 to TRBJ2-1, with 8 positions matching TRBD1. This CDR3 has 17 residues. J lost 3 bases, V lost 0 bases, and 7 bases had no gene match. Germline loops: CDR1 SGHTA, CDR2 FQGTGA. The chain's CDR3 is CASSLTPPGQVYNEQFF. In DNA form, the CDR3 reads TGTGCCAGCAGCTTAACCCCTCCGGGACAGGTCTACAATGAGCAGTTCTTC.

The chain couples TRBV6-5 to TRBJ1-4; 9 bases align to TRBD1. The CDR3 runs to 15 residues. Germline V CDR1 and CDR2: MNHEY, SVGAGI. Germline trimming cut 6 bases from V and 5 bases from J; bases unmatched to any gene: 7. CDR3 DNA sequence: TGTGCCAGCAGGACCCCCGGGACAGGGAATGAAAAACTGTTTTTT. Translated: CASRTPGTGNEKLFF.

The rearrangement joins TRBV10-2 to TRBJ2-7; 9 bases line up with TRBD2. The CDR3 totals 14 residues. V lost 6 bases and J lost 5; bases outside the gene matches: 8. The germline V gene has CDR1 WSHSY and CDR2 SAAADI. CDR3 nucleotides: TGCGCCAGCAGAGATAGCGGGAGACCCCACGAGCAGTACTTC. This gives the protein CASRDSGRPHEQYF.

This clone is a singleton in its sample. V is TRBV7-9 and J is TRBJ2-6; 8 positions agree with TRBD1. Germline V gene lookup returns CDR1 SEHNR and CDR2 FQNEAQ (reference sequence). The junction had 7 bases not matched to a gene; V was cut back by 5 bases and J by 4 bases. This CDR3 spans 16 amino acids. The CDR3 DNA is TGTGCCAGCAGCCTGCGGACAGGGACCGGGGCCAACGTCCTGACTTTC. Translation gives CASSLRTGTGANVLTF.

J is TRBJ1-2 and V is TRBV7-2, with TRBD1 matching over 7 bases. With 0 bases clipped from V and 7 bases from J, the junction kept 5 bases outside the gene matches. Germline V gene lookup returns CDR1 SGHTA and CDR2 FQGNSA. The CDR3 runs to 14 residues. This chain's CDR3 is CASSLAGGVGGYTF. DNA for the CDR3: TGTGCCAGCAGCTTAGCAGGGGGCGTGGGTGGCTACACCTTC. The complete variable domain, with remaining parts taken from reference TRBV7-2 and TRBJ1-2, reads GAGVSQSPSNKVTEKGKDVELRCDPISGHTALYWYRQSLGQGLEFLIYFQGNSAPDKSGLPSDRFSAERTGGSVSTLTIQRTQQEDSAVYLCASSLAGGVGGYTFGSGTRLTVV.

V usage is TRBV11-3 and J usage is TRBJ2-7; TRBD2 might be the D (5 bases). Germline loops: CDR1 SGHNT, CDR2 YENEEA. The germline V and J ends were trimmed by 1 base and 6 bases, with 10 bases remaining between them. The CDR3 is 13 amino acids. CDR3 nucleotides: TGTGCCAGCAGCTTAGCACCCCGGGGCGAGCAGTACTTC. This translates into CASSLAPRGEQYF.

This clone came up once. J is TRBJ1-2 and V is TRBV4-2; TRBD1 matches 7 bases. The V gene end was trimmed by 5 bases and the J gene end by 8 bases; junction bases not matched to a gene: 8. CDR3 length equals 13 residues. Germline loops: CDR1 LGHNA, CDR2 YNFKEQ. CDR3 loop: CASSVQTGDGYTF. CDR3 sequence (DNA): TGTGCCAGCAGCGTCCAAACAGGGGACGGCTACACCTTC.

The chain combines TRBV5-1 with TRBJ2-7, with unresolved D. Trimming took off 5 bases at V and 3 bases at J, with 12 bases between the two ends. CDR3 size: 13 residues. Germline V gene lookup returns CDR1 SGHRS and CDR2 YFSETQ. The CDR3 spells CASSSRFGYEQYF. The CDR3, as DNA: TGCGCCAGCAGTTCTCGGTTTGGCTACGAGCAGTACTTC.

The chain joins TRBV6-2 or TRBV6-3 to TRBJ2-3; 8 bases agree with TRBD2. The germline CDR1 and CDR2 sequences are MNHEY and SVGEGT. Trimming cost V 6 bases and J 8 bases; bases outside gene matches: 4. The CDR3 runs 12 residues. In nucleotides, the CDR3 is TGTGCCAGCAGCCCGGGGGGGAGTACGCAGTATTTT. It encodes CASSPGGSTQYF.

Written as DNA, the CDR3 is TGTGCCAGCAGCTTACCGCCGGGACAGGGGACTGCTAACTATGGCTACACCTTC. This codes for CASSLPPGQGTANYGYTF. The chain recombines TRBV7-2 with TRBJ1-2; 10 bases align to TRBD1. CDR3 length: 18 amino acids. Germline lookup yields CDR1 SGHTA and CDR2 FQGNSA. J gave up 0 bases and V 2 bases, and 9 bases lay outside the gene matches.

The chain has TRBV27 and TRBJ2-7; 10 positions match TRBD1. V was pared by 5 bases and J by 3 bases, with 19 bases of the junction left unmatched. There are 19 residues in the CDR3. CDR1 is MNHEY and CDR2 is SMNVEV in the germline V gene (reference sequence). CDR3 protein: CASSDLGGTGVYLNYEQYF. CDR3 bases: TGTGCCAGCAGTGACCTGGGGGGGACAGGGGTTTACCTTAACTACGAGCAGTACTTC.

This clone was picked up one time. This chain connects TRBV5-6 to TRBJ1-2; TRBD1 matches 8 bases. The CDR3 runs 16 residues. With V trimmed by 2 bases and J by 0 bases, 6 bases remained unmatched. Germline V lookup: CDR1 SGHDT, CDR2 YYEEEE. The CDR3 DNA sequence: TGTGCCAGCAGCTTTGGACAGGGCGAAACTAACTATGGCTACACCTTC. Amino acids: CASSFGQGETNYGYTF.

J is TRBJ1-5 and V is TRBV5-5; TRBD1 aligns across 10 bases. V shed 4 bases, J shed 2 bases, and the junction held 9 bases outside the gene matches. CDR1 is SGHKS, CDR2 YYEKEE, per germline (reference sequence). CDR3 size: 17 residues. This chain's CDR3 is CASSRLRDRGGNQPQHF. CDR3 nucleotides: TGTGCCAGCAGCCGACTCCGGGACAGGGGAGGCAATCAGCCCCAGCATTTT.

A single count supports this clone. This chain links TRBV6-6 with TRBJ2-5; 9 positions match TRBD1. The CDR3 loop spans 13 amino acids. The germline CDR1 and CDR2 sequences are MNHNY and SVGAGI (reference sequence). Trimming cost V 6 bases and J 4 bases; bases outside gene matches: 3. CDR3 loop: CASRLDRGETQYF. Here the CDR3 DNA reads TGTGCCAGCAGACTGGACAGGGGAGAGACCCAGTACTTC.

This clone was counted a few times. The chain has TRBV3-1 (or the pseudogene TRBV3-2) and TRBJ2-2; 16 bases match TRBD2. V lost 5 bases to trimming and J lost 4 bases; unmatched junction nucleotides: 7. Germline V gene sequence: CDR1 LGHDT, CDR2 YNNKEL (reference sequence). The CDR3 totals 18 residues. The DNA of the CDR3 is TGTGCCAGCAGCAAGGGGACTAGCGGGAGGGCGAGCACCGGGGAGCTGTTTTTT. It specifies CASSKGTSGRASTGELFF.

For the CDR3, the DNA is TGTGCCAGCAGCACGTCCGGGACAGGGAGAGAAAAACTGTTTTTT. Translation: CASSTSGTGREKLFF. The V and J genes are TRBV7-2 and TRBJ1-4; 9 bases fit TRBD1. The trim removed 5 bases at V and 8 bases at J, leaving 9 bases unmatched. The length of the CDR3 is 15 residues. CDR1 and CDR2 (germline): SGHTA, FQGNSA.